This T cell receptor (beta chain) emerged from a study of T cell repertoires in cytomegalovirus infection. Study context: Carrying CMV and the relevant HLA type showed in public TCR beta signatures. General study points: CMV-specific TCR beta clonotypes restricted by HLA-C dominated the ex vivo response. The cumulative frequency of public TCR beta families identified carriers of CMV plus the relevant HLA.

Trimming took 1 base from V and 4 from J, leaving 13 bases between them. The CDR3 consists of 15 residues. Germline V gene sequence: CDR1 SNHLY, CDR2 FYNNEI. As to this clonotype: No antigen is known for it.

TCRdb reanalysed the reads using MiXCR and keeps one entry per CDR3 protein. The profile shows about 360,000 distinct CDR3 sequences, 15% to 20% of them singletons. Material: PBMCs. This chain joins TRBV2 and TRBJ1-1; a weak D match, TRBD1 (5 bases). This TCR derives from a human donor in good health (CMV status not recorded). Some clones in this sample may be carry-over from other donors' samples. The CDR3 spells CASSEGGGRGTEAFF. The CDR3 DNA is TGTGCCAGCAGTGAAGGTGGGGGAAGGGGCACTGAAGCTTTCTTT.